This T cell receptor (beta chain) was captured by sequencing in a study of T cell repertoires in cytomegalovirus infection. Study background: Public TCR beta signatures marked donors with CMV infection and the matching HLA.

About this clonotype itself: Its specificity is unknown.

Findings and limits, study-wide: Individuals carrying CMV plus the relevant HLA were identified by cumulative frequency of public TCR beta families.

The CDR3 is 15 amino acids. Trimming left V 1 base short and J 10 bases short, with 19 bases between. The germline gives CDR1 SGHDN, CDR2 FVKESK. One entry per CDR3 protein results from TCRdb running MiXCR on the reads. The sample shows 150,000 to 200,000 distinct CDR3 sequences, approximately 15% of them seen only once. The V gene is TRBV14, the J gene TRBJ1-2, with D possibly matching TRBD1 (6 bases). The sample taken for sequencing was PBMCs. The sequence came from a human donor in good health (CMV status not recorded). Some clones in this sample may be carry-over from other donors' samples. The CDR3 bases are TGTGCCAGCAGCCAAGCGATGGGGACAAAGTGGAACTACACCTTC. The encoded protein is CASSQAMGTKWNYTF.